The 27 T cell receptor beta chains in this list originate from one sample, sequenced in a study of blood T cell repertoires in COVID-19. The data were produced by immunoSEQ multiplex PCR, yet TCRdb's version contains in-frame clones alone and is incomplete. Of about 320,000 clones in the sample, 85% were seen once. The sample comprised PBMCs or T cells enriched from blood (not recorded which). These receptors came from a woman aged 25 to 45 who had been exposed to COVID-19.

The rearrangement joins TRBV30 to TRBJ1-5, with D possibly being TRBD1 (6 bases). V was cut by 0 bases and J by 2 bases, with 11 bases left in between. CDR1 and CDR2 from the germline V gene are GTSNPN and SVGIG (reference sequence). The length of the CDR3 is 15 residues. The CDR3 loop is CAWSVVDSGNQPQHF. The DNA for the CDR3 is TGTGCCTGGAGTGTCGTGGACAGCGGCAATCAGCCCCAGCATTTT. Supplemented by reference TRBV30 and TRBJ1-5, the full variable domain reads SQTIHQWPATLVQPVGSPLSLECTVEGTSNPNLYWYRQAAGRGLQLLFYSVGIGQISSEVPQNLSASRPQDRQFILSSKKLLLSDSGFYLCAWSVVDSGNQPQHFGDGTRLSIL.

This clone was observed many times. V and J are TRBV7-9 and TRBJ1-2, with 9 bases aligning to TRBD1. There are 14 residues in the CDR3. Germline assignment: CDR1 SEHNR and CDR2 FQNEAQ (reference sequence). The ends lost 4 bases at V and 8 bases at J; junction bases unmatched: 8. In DNA, the CDR3 is TGTGCCAGCAGCTCCGGGACAGGGTATTACGGCTACACCTTC. This codes for CASSSGTGYYGYTF. Together with reference TRBV7-9 and TRBJ1-2, the CDR3 gives the full variable domain: DTGVSQNPRHKITKRGQNVTFRCDPISEHNRLYWYRQTLGQGPEFLTYFQNEAQLEKSRLLSDRFSAERPKGSFSTLEIQRTEQGDSAMYLCASSSGTGYYGYTFGSGTRLTVV.

The rearrangement uses TRBV4-1 and TRBJ1-4; the match to TRBD1 covers 9 bases. In germline, CDR1 is MGHRA, CDR2 YSYEKL. Trimming removed 1 base from V and 9 bases from J; junction bases left unmatched: 21. The CDR3 length is 20 residues. The CDR3, as DNA: TGCGCCAGCAGCCAAGCAATAGGAGGGGGGTTACAGGGGGCAAAGAAAAAACTGTTTTTT. Its protein product is CASSQAIGGGLQGAKKKLFF.

The chain uses TRBV19 and TRBJ2-3; 8 bases align to TRBD1. The ends lost 5 bases at V and 4 bases at J; junction bases unmatched: 5. This CDR3 comprises 14 residues. Per germline, CDR1 LNHDA and CDR2 SQIVND (reference sequence). The CDR3 sequence: CASSSQGGPDTQYF. The CDR3 DNA is TGTGCCAGTAGTTCACAGGGGGGCCCAGATACGCAGTATTTT. Combining the CDR3 with reference TRBV19 and TRBJ2-3 gives the whole variable domain DGGITQSPKYLFRKEGQNVTLSCEQNLNHDAMYWYRQDPGQGLRLIYYSQIVNDFQKGDIAEGYSVSREKKESFPLTVTSAQKNPTAFYLCASSSQGGPDTQYFGPGTRLTVL.

The chain links TRBV5-4 to TRBJ2-1, with 9 nucleotides matching TRBD2. Germline CDR1 and CDR2: SGHNT and YYREEE (reference sequence). Trimming took 4 bases from V and 7 from J; bases not matched to a gene: 15. The CDR3 totals 17 residues. The CDR3 DNA reads TGTGCCAGCAGCCACGGGGGGGTAGCGGGAGAGCTGAATGAGCAGTTCTTC. Translation: CASSHGGVAGELNEQFF.

This clone was seen only a few times. The V call is TRBV18, the J call TRBJ2-1, with 8 bases matching TRBD1. The V gene's germline CDR1 is KGHSH and CDR2 LQKENI. Trimming at V came to 3 bases and at J to 1 base, leaving 5 bases not matched to a gene. This CDR3 region has 16 residues. The CDR3 DNA reads as TGTGCCAGCTCACCGTTCGGACAGGGTTCCTACAATGAGCAGTTCTTC. It encodes CASSPFGQGSYNEQFF.

The chain employs TRBV3-1 (or the pseudogene TRBV3-2) and TRBJ1-2; 9 positions match TRBD1. Germline trimming cut 4 bases from V and 9 bases from J; bases unmatched to any gene: 12. The CDR3 is 15 residues long. The germline V gene has CDR1 LGHDT and CDR2 YNNKEL (reference sequence). In DNA form, the CDR3 reads TGTGCCAGCAGCCGATCGGACAGGGGAAGAAATCGCTACACCTTC. Its protein product is CASSRSDRGRNRYTF.

The chain carries TRBV10-3 and TRBJ2-3; 12 bases align to TRBD2. The junction had 7 bases not matched to a gene; V was cut back by 4 bases and J by 5 bases. Looked up from germline, CDR1 is ENHRY and CDR2 is SYGVKD. CDR3 length: 16 residues. The CDR3 protein is CAISVSSGGAIDTQYF. CDR3 sequence (DNA): TGTGCCATCAGTGTCTCTAGCGGGGGGGCTATAGATACGCAGTATTTT.

This chain connects TRBV15 to TRBJ2-1; weak D call: TRBD2 (6 bases). The CDR3 loop spans 16 amino acids. CDR1 LNHNV and CDR2 YYDKDF come from the germline V gene (reference sequence). The V and J ends lost 3 bases and 0 bases respectively, with 12 bases between them. The CDR3 reads CATSSRGYSSYNEQFF. As DNA, the CDR3 is TGTGCCACCAGCAGCCGGGGGTATAGCTCCTACAATGAGCAGTTCTTC. Full variable domain (missing parts from reference TRBV15 and TRBJ2-1): DAMVIQNPRYQVTQFGKPVTLSCSQTLNHNVMYWYQQKSSQAPKLLFHYYDKDFNNEADTPDNFQSRRPNTSFCFLDIRSPGLGDTAMYLCATSSRGYSSYNEQFFGPGTRLTVL.

J is TRBJ1-6 and V is TRBV2, with 7 bases fitting TRBD1. The CDR3 is 14 residues long. Trimming took 7 bases from V and 7 from J; bases not matched to a gene: 7. CDR1 is SNHLY, CDR2 FYNNEI, per germline. As DNA, the CDR3 is TGTGCCAGCAAAACCCGGACAGGCAATTCACCCCTCCACTTT. This encodes CASKTRTGNSPLHF.

The sample holds a few counts of this clone. The genes are TRBV11-3 and TRBJ2-7; a weak D match, TRBD2 (5 bases). The CDR3 is made up of 13 amino acids. V was clipped by 8 bases and J by 5 bases, with 16 bases between them. Per germline, CDR1 SGHNT and CDR2 YENEEA. The CDR3 DNA reads TGTGCCAGCGCCCGGGATCTAGCCGACGAGCAGTACTTC. This codes for CASARDLADEQYF.

The CDR3 is CASTHVRGRLDEQYF. DNA of the CDR3: TGTGCCAGCACTCACGTTCGTGGGAGGCTAGACGAGCAGTACTTC. V and J are TRBV6-5 and TRBJ2-7, with D maybe TRBD2 (6 bases). V was cut by 7 bases and J by 5 bases, with 21 bases left in between. This CDR3 contains 15 residues. Germline V gives CDR1 MNHEY, CDR2 SVGAGI.

The V call is TRBV4-1, the J call TRBJ1-1, with unresolved D. Looked up from germline, CDR1 is MGHRA and CDR2 is YSYEKL. The CDR3 is 13 residues long. The V end was cut by 0 bases, the J end by 3 bases, with 5 bases between. In DNA form, the CDR3 reads TGCGCCAGCAGCCAAGAATATCACACTGAAGCTTTCTTT. Protein: CASSQEYHTEAFF.

The chain couples TRBV12-3 or TRBV12-4 to TRBJ1-2; the match to TRBD1 covers 7 bases. The CDR3 totals 13 residues. J was trimmed by 5 bases and V by 5 bases; bases with no gene match: 5. The CDR3 here is CASSPGQHYGYTF. CDR3 nucleotide sequence: TGTGCCAGCAGTCCGGGACAGCATTATGGCTACACCTTC.

V usage is TRBV7-8 and J usage is TRBJ2-7; 7 positions agree with TRBD2. Germline CDR1 and CDR2: SGHVS and FQNEAQ. The CDR3 runs to 16 residues. The ends lost 7 bases at V and 2 bases at J; junction bases unmatched: 14. The CDR3 reads CASNQNWGGSAYEQYF. As DNA, the CDR3 is TGTGCCAGCAACCAAAATTGGGGGGGGTCTGCCTACGAGCAGTACTTC.

Concerning this clone: This sample includes further DNA sequences coding for the same CDR3. V gene TRBV11-2 combines with J gene TRBJ2-7, with D unclear. Germline V lookup: CDR1 SGHAT, CDR2 FQNNGV. V was trimmed by 1 base and J by 3 bases, leaving 10 bases between them. The CDR3 covers 14 residues. CDR3 in DNA: TGTGCCAGCAGCTTAGGCCAGAGGTTCTACGAGCAGTACTTC. Its translation is CASSLGQRFYEQYF.

This clone was detected only once. This chain joins TRBV4-3 and TRBJ1-6; D remains unclear. The V gene lost 1 base and the J gene lost 0 bases, with 10 bases spanning the gap. From germline, CDR1 is LGHNA and CDR2 YSLEER. CDR3 size: 17 residues. The CDR3 DNA reads as TGCGCCAGCAGCCAAGGTCAGACTGGCTCCTATAATTCACCCCTCCACTTT. This gives the protein CASSQGQTGSYNSPLHF.

In this sample, this clone turned up a few times. The chain employs TRBV9 and TRBJ1-2, with 9 positions matching TRBD1. This CDR3 spans 15 amino acids. The germline V gene has CDR1 SGDLS and CDR2 YYNGEE. The junction had 7 bases not matched to a gene; V was cut back by 4 bases and J by 3 bases. The CDR3 nucleotides read TGTGCCAGCAGCCCCGGGACAGGGAAGGACTATGGCTACACCTTC. This codes for CASSPGTGKDYGYTF. The full variable domain, completed using reference TRBV9 and TRBJ1-2, is DSGVTQTPKHLITATGQRVTLRCSPRSGDLSVYWYQQSLDQGLQFLIQYYNGEERAKGNILERFSAQQFPDLHSELNLSSLELGDSALYFCASSPGTGKDYGYTFGSGTRLTVV.

This clone was found many times. The rearrangement uses TRBV4-1 and TRBJ1-5; 10 nucleotides align to TRBD1. V lost 2 bases and J lost 5; bases outside the gene matches: 6. Germline CDR1 and CDR2: MGHRA and YSYEKL. The CDR3 is made up of 16 amino acids. CDR3 protein: CASSQLDRGQDQPQHF. CDR3 bases: TGCGCCAGCAGCCAACTCGACAGGGGGCAAGATCAGCCCCAGCATTTT.

The chain combines TRBV7-9 with TRBJ2-1; D is unclear. The germline CDR1 and CDR2 sequences are SEHNR and FQNEAQ (reference sequence). There are 12 residues in the CDR3. V dropped 2 bases and J dropped 7 bases, with 6 bases sitting between them. The CDR3 nucleotides are TGTGCCAGCAGCTTATACCGGAATGAGCAGTTCTTC. It is translated as CASSLYRNEQFF.

The V gene is TRBV5-1, the J gene TRBJ1-2, with TRBD1 identical over 9 bases. Unmatched junction bases numbered 8, after V lost 4 bases and J lost 7 bases. The CDR3 contains 14 residues. Germline CDR1 SGHRS, CDR2 YFSETQ. CDR3 in DNA: TGCGCCAGCAGCCGTAGGACAGGGGAGTCTGGCTACACCTTC. Amino acid sequence: CASSRRTGESGYTF.

V and J are TRBV9 and TRBJ2-3; 8 bases align to TRBD2. Germline V lookup: CDR1 SGDLS, CDR2 YYNGEE. The CDR3 runs to 14 residues. The V and J ends lost 3 bases and 6 bases, in that order; junction bases with no gene match: 6. The CDR3 is CASSGSGNQDTQYF. The CDR3 bases are TGTGCCAGCAGCGGTAGCGGGAACCAGGATACGCAGTATTTT. Full variable domain (outside the CDR3, taken from reference TRBV9 and TRBJ2-3): DSGVTQTPKHLITATGQRVTLRCSPRSGDLSVYWYQQSLDQGLQFLIQYYNGEERAKGNILERFSAQQFPDLHSELNLSSLELGDSALYFCASSGSGNQDTQYFGPGTRLTVL.

As to this clone: One end of the junction fails to match germline, which may point to a read error. The J gene is TRBJ2-3, the V gene TRBV7-7; D unresolved. The CDR3 loop spans 15 amino acids. Germline V gene sequence: CDR1 SSHAT, CDR2 FNYEAQ (reference sequence). The chain's CDR3 is CASRSKSDRTDTQYF. The CDR3 bases are TGTGCTAGCAGGTCCAAAAGCGACCGCACAGATACGCAGTATTTT. The full variable domain, its missing parts supplied by reference TRBV7-7 and TRBJ2-3, is GAGVSQSPRYKVTKRGQDVTLRCDPISSHATLYWYQQALGQGPEFLTYFNYEAQPDKSGLPSDRFSAERPEGSISTLTIQRTEQRDSAMYRCASRSKSDRTDTQYFGPGTRLTVL.

This chain links TRBV19 with TRBJ1-2; no firm D call. The V end was cut by 8 bases, the J end by 1 base, with 17 bases between. The CDR3 consists of 15 residues. Germline CDR1 is LNHDA and CDR2 is SQIVND (reference sequence). The chain's CDR3 is CASRIGRLDNYGYTF. The CDR3 DNA reads TGTGCCAGTCGAATCGGGAGGCTAGATAACTATGGCTACACCTTC.

This chain connects TRBV27 to TRBJ2-7, with 9 positions matching TRBD1. V lost 7 bases to trimming and J lost 6 bases; unmatched junction nucleotides: 10. The CDR3 is 14 residues long. Germline V lookup: CDR1 MNHEY, CDR2 SMNVEV (reference sequence). CDR3 in DNA: TGTGCCAGCAACCCCGGGACAGGGTACAGCGAGCAGTACTTC. Translation: CASNPGTGYSEQYF.

The chain uses TRBV4-3 and TRBJ1-2; 8 bases are shared with TRBD1. This CDR3 region has 15 residues. J lost 4 bases, V lost 0 bases, and 4 bases had no gene match. CDR1 and CDR2 (germline): LGHNA, YSLEER. This CDR3 reads CASSQDPGGGYGYTF. CDR3 DNA: TGCGCCAGCAGCCAAGATCCAGGGGGCGGCTATGGCTACACCTTC.

This sequence joins TRBV9 and TRBJ1-6; 11 positions agree with TRBD1. The junction had 1 base not matched to a gene; V was cut back by 0 bases and J by 8 bases. There are 15 residues in the CDR3. The germline V gene encodes CDR1 SGDLS and CDR2 YYNGEE. CDR3: CASSVEGQGDSPLHF. DNA for the CDR3: TGTGCCAGCAGCGTAGAGGGACAGGGGGATTCACCCCTCCACTTT. The full variable domain, its missing parts supplied by reference TRBV9 and TRBJ1-6, is DSGVTQTPKHLITATGQRVTLRCSPRSGDLSVYWYQQSLDQGLQFLIQYYNGEERAKGNILERFSAQQFPDLHSELNLSSLELGDSALYFCASSVEGQGDSPLHFGNGTRLTVT.